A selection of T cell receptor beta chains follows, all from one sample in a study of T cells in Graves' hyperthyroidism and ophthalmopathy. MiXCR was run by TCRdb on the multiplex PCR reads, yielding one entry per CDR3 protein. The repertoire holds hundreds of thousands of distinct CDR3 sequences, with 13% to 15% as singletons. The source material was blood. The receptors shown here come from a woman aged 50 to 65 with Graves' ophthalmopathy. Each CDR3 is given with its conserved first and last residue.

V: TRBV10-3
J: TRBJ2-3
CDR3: CATSTADTQYF

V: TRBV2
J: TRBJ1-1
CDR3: CASSEWVDPEAFF

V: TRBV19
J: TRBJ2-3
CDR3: CASSIVLAGGTDTQYF

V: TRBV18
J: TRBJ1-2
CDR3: CASSPPGNLRDGYTF

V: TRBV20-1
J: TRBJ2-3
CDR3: CSARDPTVSTDTQYF

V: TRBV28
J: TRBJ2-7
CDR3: CASSPNPGGEQYF

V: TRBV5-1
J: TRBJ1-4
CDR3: CASSREGARSNEKLFF

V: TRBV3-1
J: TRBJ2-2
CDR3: CASSQTSGRTGELFF

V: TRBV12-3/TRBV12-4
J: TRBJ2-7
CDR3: CASSGWTSGRGYEQYF

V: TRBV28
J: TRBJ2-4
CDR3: CASSLWTGEAKNIQYF

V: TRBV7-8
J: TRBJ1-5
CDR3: CASSSDTVQPQHF

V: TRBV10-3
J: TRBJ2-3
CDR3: CAISEDPVLAGPSTDTQYF

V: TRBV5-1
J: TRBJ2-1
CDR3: CASSISAVGGNEQFF

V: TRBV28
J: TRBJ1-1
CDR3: CASRGIAGNTEAFF

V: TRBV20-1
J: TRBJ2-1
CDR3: CSASTPLAGSYNEQFF

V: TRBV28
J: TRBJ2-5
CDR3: CASSLGGQETQYF

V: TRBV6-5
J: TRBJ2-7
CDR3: CASSYSSMSGLSEQYF

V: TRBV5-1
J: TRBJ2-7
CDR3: CASRPGTSATYEQYF

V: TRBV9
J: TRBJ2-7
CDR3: CASSRDGTGDEQYF

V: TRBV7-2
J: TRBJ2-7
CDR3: CASSPTSGSSGYEQYF

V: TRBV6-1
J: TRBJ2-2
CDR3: CASSLKLADWNTGELFF

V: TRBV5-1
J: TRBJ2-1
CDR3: CASSRGLADSSYNEQFF

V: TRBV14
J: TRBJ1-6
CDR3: CASSSPGRDRGNSPLHF

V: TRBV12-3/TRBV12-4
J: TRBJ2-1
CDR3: CASSSAGTGVLNEQFF

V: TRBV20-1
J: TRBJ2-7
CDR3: CSASLGLGFEQYF

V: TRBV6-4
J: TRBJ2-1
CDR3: CASSVEVASYNEQFF

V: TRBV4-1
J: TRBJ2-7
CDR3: CASSRAGNYEQYF

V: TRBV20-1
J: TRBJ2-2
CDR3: CSAKRGGPNTGEPFF

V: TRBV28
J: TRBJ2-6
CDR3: CASSLTSPGANVLAF

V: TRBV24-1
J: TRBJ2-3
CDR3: CATSAQLAGHTDTQYF

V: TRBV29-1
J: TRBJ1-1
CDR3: CSVVGGQMNTEAFF

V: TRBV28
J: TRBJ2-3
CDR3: CASSLLSLAVTQYF

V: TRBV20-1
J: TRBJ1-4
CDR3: CSARDFRELTEKLFF

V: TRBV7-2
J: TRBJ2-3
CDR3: CATYSKNSGSSTDTQYF

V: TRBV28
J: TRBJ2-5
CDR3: CASRLQTSVETQYF

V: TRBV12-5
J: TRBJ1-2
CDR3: CASGIASGQYYGYTF

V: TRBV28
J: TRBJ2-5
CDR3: CASSRGQGARETQYF

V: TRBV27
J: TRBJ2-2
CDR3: CASRRTGGSGNTGELFF

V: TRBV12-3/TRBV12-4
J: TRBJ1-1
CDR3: CASSFMRGLGTEAFF

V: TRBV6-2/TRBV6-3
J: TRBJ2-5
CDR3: CASSYPAGSYQETQYF

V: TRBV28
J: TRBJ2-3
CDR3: CASSLLSGESDTQYF

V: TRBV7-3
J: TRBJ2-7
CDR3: CASSLTSGTGAEQYF

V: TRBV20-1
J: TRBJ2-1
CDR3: CSARFGGANSYNEQFF

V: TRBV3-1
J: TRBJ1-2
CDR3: CASSQPGGARMGGYTF

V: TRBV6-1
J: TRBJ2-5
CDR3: CASGKNTGRQETQYF

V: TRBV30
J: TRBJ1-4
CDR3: CAWSSEGPLLEKLFF

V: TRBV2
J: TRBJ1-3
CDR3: CAILMKAVRSGNTIYF

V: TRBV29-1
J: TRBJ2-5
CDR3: CSVDRVGQETQYF

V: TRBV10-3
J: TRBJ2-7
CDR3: CAISSGDLSYEQYF